These 13 T cell receptor beta chains originate from one sample sequenced in a study of CD4 T cells in relation to SARS-CoV-2 and coronaviruses. Assay: immunoSEQ multiplex PCR; the TCRdb copy retains only in-frame clones and omits some. The profile covers about 12,000 clones, with 69% appearing a single time and approximately 8% taken by the ten largest. Unexposed donor CD4+ T cells date from about 2011-2018, before the COVID-19 pandemic. The cells were cultured for about 10 days before CD4+ T cells were isolated. Their antigens are not known. Sample: CD4+ T cells from PBMCs, cultured in vitro. The source of these receptors is a human donor in good health.

The V call is TRBV15, the J call TRBJ2-7; D remains ambiguous. CDR3 length: 13 residues. Germline lookup yields CDR1 LNHNV and CDR2 YYDKDF (reference sequence). V dropped 0 bases and J dropped 2 bases, with 5 bases sitting between them. The CDR3 sequence is CATSRDTAYEQYF. The CDR3 bases are TGTGCCACCAGCAGAGATACAGCCTACGAGCAGTACTTC.

V is TRBV27 and J is TRBJ1-4; no reliable D call. This CDR3 has 12 amino acids. The germline V and J ends were trimmed by 3 bases and 7 bases, with 6 bases remaining between them. CDR1 is MNHEY and CDR2 is SMNVEV in the germline V gene (reference sequence). In DNA form, the CDR3 reads TGTGCCAGCAGTTTCGGTGGTGAAAAACTGTTTTTT. It is translated as CASSFGGEKLFF.

The rearrangement links TRBV2 to TRBJ1-5, with D tentatively TRBD1 (6 bases). V lost 8 bases and J 7 bases, leaving 18 bases between the germline ends. Germline lookup yields CDR1 SNHLY and CDR2 FYNNEI. This CDR3 has 14 residues. CDR3 in amino acids: CASEANREGQPQHF. CDR3 in DNA: TGTGCCAGCGAAGCGAACAGGGAAGGGCAGCCCCAGCATTTT.

This sequence joins TRBV5-6 and TRBJ1-4; D is perhaps TRBD1 (5 bases). This CDR3 region has 15 residues. Germline-derived CDR1 and CDR2 are SGHDT and YYEEEE. Trimming removed 0 bases at V and 8 bases at J, with 14 bases between. As DNA, the CDR3 is TGTGCCAGCAGCTTGGCCGGGGGTAACACGGAAAAACTGTTTTTT. Its translation is CASSLAGGNTEKLFF.

V gene TRBV10-1 combines with J gene TRBJ2-7; 10 bases agree with TRBD2. Trimming cost V 1 base and J 3 bases; bases outside gene matches: 3. The length of the CDR3 is 15 residues. Germline V gives CDR1 WNHNN, CDR2 SYGVQD (reference sequence). The CDR3 nucleotides read TGCGCCAGCAGTGAGTATGCTAGCGGGAGCTACGAGCAGTACTTC. It specifies CASSEYASGSYEQYF.

The V gene is TRBV18, the J gene TRBJ2-1, with D maybe TRBD1 (5 bases). Germline loops: CDR1 KGHSH, CDR2 LQKENI. With 1 base removed from V and 9 bases from J, the gap between germline ends came to 10 bases. The CDR3 is 13 residues long. DNA of the CDR3: TGTGCCAGCTCACCACGGCCAGACAGTGAGCAGTTCTTC. This encodes CASSPRPDSEQFF. Full variable domain (missing parts from reference TRBV18 and TRBJ2-1): NAGVMQNPRHLVRRRGQEARLRCSPMKGHSHVYWYRQLPEEGLKFMVYLQKENIIDESGMPKERFSAEFPKEGPSILRIQQVVRGDSAAYFCASSPRPDSEQFFGPGTRLTVL.

The chain is built from TRBV3-1 (or the pseudogene TRBV3-2) and TRBJ2-1; 10 nucleotides line up with TRBD2. With V trimmed by 4 bases and J by 7 bases, 7 bases remained unmatched. Germline assignment: CDR1 LGHDT and CDR2 YNNKEL (reference sequence). The CDR3 covers 15 residues. The CDR3 DNA reads as TGTGCCAGCAGCCTACAGCGGGGGGGCCGAAATGAGCAGTTCTTC. This encodes CASSLQRGGRNEQFF.

The chain uses TRBV4-1 and TRBJ2-7, with D unclear. Deletions cut 1 base from V and 12 bases from J, with 16 bases between. The CDR3 totals 13 residues. In germline, CDR1 is MGHRA, CDR2 YSYEKL. CDR3 protein: CASSQVGSPVRYF. The DNA for the CDR3 is TGCGCCAGCAGCCAAGTGGGCAGCCCGGTACGGTACTTC.

The chain links TRBV5-1 to TRBJ2-7, with TRBD2 matching 9 bases. Looked up from germline, CDR1 is SGHRS and CDR2 is YFSETQ. The CDR3 spans 15 residues. Germline trimming cut 0 bases from V and 2 bases from J; bases unmatched to any gene: 3. The CDR3 spells CASSLGSSGTYEQYF. In DNA form, the CDR3 reads TGCGCCAGCAGCTTGGGTTCTAGCGGGACCTACGAGCAGTACTTC.

This clone has a handful of counts. The chain employs TRBV9 and TRBJ1-6; no firm D call. This CDR3 is 12 amino acids long. With 3 bases removed from V and 7 bases from J, the gap between germline ends came to 5 bases. Germline V CDR1 and CDR2: SGDLS, YYNGEE. In DNA, the CDR3 is TGTGCCAGCAGCGGGGTGAATTCACCCCTCCACTTT. Translating gives CASSGVNSPLHF.

The chain couples TRBV27 to TRBJ2-1; TRBD2 matches 11 bases. This CDR3 is built from 17 residues. The germline V gene has CDR1 MNHEY and CDR2 SMNVEV (reference sequence). Trimming took 3 bases from V and 1 from J; bases not matched to a gene: 5. CDR3 in DNA: TGTGCCAGCAGTTTGGGTCTAGCGGGAGGATCCTACAATGAGCAGTTCTTC. It encodes CASSLGLAGGSYNEQFF.

The gene calls are TRBV30 and TRBJ2-7, with D uncertain. V gave up 4 bases and J gave up 5 bases, with 21 bases separating them. Per the germline V gene, CDR1 is GTSNPN and CDR2 is SVGIG (reference sequence). This CDR3 region has 15 residues. CDR3 protein: CAWNPAGFLGHEQYF. The CDR3 coding sequence is TGTGCCTGGAATCCCGCCGGTTTCCTAGGCCACGAGCAGTACTTC.

This chain connects TRBV2 to TRBJ2-1, with TRBD2 identical over 9 bases. The J segment lost 9 bases and the V segment lost 4 bases, leaving 22 bases of the junction unmatched. Germline loops: CDR1 SNHLY, CDR2 FYNNEI. This CDR3 is 19 amino acids long. The CDR3 region has the DNA TGTGCCAGCAGTGTCATGGGACTTCGGCGGGAGGGGGGATACGGTGAGCAGTTCTTC. It codes for CASSVMGLRREGGYGEQFF.